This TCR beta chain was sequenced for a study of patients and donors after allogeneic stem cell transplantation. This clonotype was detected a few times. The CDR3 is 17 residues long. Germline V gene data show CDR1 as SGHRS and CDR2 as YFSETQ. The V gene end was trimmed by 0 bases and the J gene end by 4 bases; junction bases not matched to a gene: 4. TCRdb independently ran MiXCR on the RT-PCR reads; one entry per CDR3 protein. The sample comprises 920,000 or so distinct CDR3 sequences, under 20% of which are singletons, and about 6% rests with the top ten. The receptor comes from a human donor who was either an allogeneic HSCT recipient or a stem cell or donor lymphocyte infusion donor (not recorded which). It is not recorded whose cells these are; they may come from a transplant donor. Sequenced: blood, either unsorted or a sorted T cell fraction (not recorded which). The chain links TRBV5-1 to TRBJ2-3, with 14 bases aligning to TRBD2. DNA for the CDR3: TGCGCCAGCAGCTTGGCTGGACTAGCGGGGGGTGCAGATACGCAGTATTTT. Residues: CASSLAGLAGGADTQYF.